Sequencing of this T cell receptor beta chain was carried out in a study of HIV-infected patients and healthy controls. Whole blood was used without fractionation, so all unsorted peripheral T cells were included. Alpha and beta constant-region primers primed reverse transcription of about 470 ng RNA. Alpha and beta chain libraries were made separately by chain-specific third strand synthesis with multiplexing indices. Ligation attached cDNA to a 5' RACE adapter that carried a random hexamer and SP2 site. TCRdb re-called the 5' RACE reads through MiXCR, storing one row per CDR3 protein. The sample has roughly 9,700 distinct CDR3 sequences, roughly 8% seen once; the top ten hold roughly 4%. Whole-study results and caveats: A major limitation was that merely sixteen HIV-infected individuals were processed. Healthy control repertoires had roughly threefold more distinct CDR3s than untreated HIV+ repertoires, and higher Shannon diversity. No HLA typing of donors was done in this study.

Per the germline V gene, CDR1 is LNHDA and CDR2 is SQIVND (reference sequence). V dropped 4 bases and J dropped 5 bases, with 11 bases sitting between them. This CDR3 spans 13 amino acids. This clonotype is labeled as medium-sized. Antigen specificity is unknown. This TCR was recovered from an adult in good health. The material sequenced was blood. The chain is built from TRBV19 and TRBJ1-1; TRBD1 might be the D (6 bases). The CDR3 loop reads CASSTDRRTEAFF. DNA of the CDR3: TGTGCCAGTAGTACCGACAGGCGGACTGAAGCTTTCTTT.